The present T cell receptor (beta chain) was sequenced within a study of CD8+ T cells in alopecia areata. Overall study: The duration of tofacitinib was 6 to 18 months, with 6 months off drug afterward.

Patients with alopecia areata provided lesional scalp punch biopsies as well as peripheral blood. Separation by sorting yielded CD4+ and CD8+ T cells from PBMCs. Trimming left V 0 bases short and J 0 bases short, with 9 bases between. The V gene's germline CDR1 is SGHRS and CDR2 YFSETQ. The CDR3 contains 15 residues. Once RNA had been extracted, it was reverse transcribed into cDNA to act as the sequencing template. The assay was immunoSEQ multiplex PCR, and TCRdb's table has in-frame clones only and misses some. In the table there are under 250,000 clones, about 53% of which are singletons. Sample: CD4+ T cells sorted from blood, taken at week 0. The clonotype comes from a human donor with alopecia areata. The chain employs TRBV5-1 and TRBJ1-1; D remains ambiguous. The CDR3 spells CASSLAVGMNTEAFF. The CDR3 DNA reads TGCGCCAGCAGCTTGGCCGTCGGCATGAACACTGAAGCTTTCTTT. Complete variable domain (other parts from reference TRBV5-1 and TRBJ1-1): KAGVTQTPRYLIKTRGQQVTLSCSPISGHRSVSWYQQTPGQGLQFLFEYFSETQRNKGNFPGRFSGRQFSNSRSEMNVSTLELGDSALYLCASSLAVGMNTEAFFGQGTRLTVV.